This entry features one T cell receptor (beta chain) sequence. The target of this receptor is not known. Base qualities are missing; no much larger clone stands one base away. The data were obtained in a study of T cell changes during pregnancy in multiple sclerosis (dated by TCRdb to between 2019 and 2020). About the investigation overall: The study examined how the T cell repertoire changed over the course of pregnancy in women with multiple sclerosis.

CDR3 length: 13 amino acids, cysteine to phenylalanine. Just the 39-base CDR3 DNA is kept, in frame starting at base 1. At the junction V is shortened by 4 bases and J by 6 bases, with 8 bases in between. The germline V gene (reference sequence) provides CDR1 SGHNT and CDR2 YYREEE. Libraries were constructed by the immunoSEQ multiplex PCR assay. The table comes from immuneACCESS by way of TCRdb, which keeps in-frame sequences with V and J called. Part of the clones is missing from these tables; in studies checked, under half for an unresolved V gene and the rest for unknown reasons. The sample data list around 73,000 clones, and approximately 92% of these were observed just once. The ten largest clones capture less than 3.5% of the sample.

The TCR sequence derives from a female donor in good health, enrolled as a control in a pregnancy study. Material: peripheral blood, obtained in the third trimester of pregnancy. The rearranged chain carries TRBV5-4 and TRBJ1-6, and the D gene may be TRBD1, 6 bases matching. CDR3 sequence: CASSRDTNSPLHF. The DNA is TGTGCCAGCAGCCGGGACACTAATTCACCCCTCCACTTT.